Listed below are T cell receptor beta chains from one sample, sequenced in a study of T cell responses to AZD1222 COVID-19 vaccine. TCRdb's table, derived via immunoSEQ multiplex PCR, lists solely in-frame clones and lacks some. The sample includes 56,000 or so clones, 80% to 90% of them seen just once. The material was peripheral blood, obtained on day 0 of AZD1222 vaccination. Receptor source: an adult in good health. CDR3s include the opening cysteine and the closing phenylalanine or tryptophan. The D gene is left open where the match is weak. Not all rows give a size; the values are once, few, many and, for expanded clones, a class.

TRBD1	TRBV19	TRBJ1-1	few	TGTGCCAGTAGTATAGATCCGGGACAGGAGAACGCTGAAGCTTTCTTT	CASSIDPGQENAEAFF
TRBD1	TRBV27	TRBJ2-2	.	TGTGCCAGCAGTTCCGCTAACAGGGGATACACCGGGGAGCTGTTTTTT	CASSSANRGYTGELFF
TRBD1	TRBV25-1	TRBJ1-2	.	TGTGCCAGCAGTGAATATACAGGGGTCTCCTATGGCTACACCTTC	CASSEYTGVSYGYTF
TRBD1	TRBV4-1	TRBJ2-5	.	TGCGCCAGCAGCCAAGCCGGGACAGGGGTCCGGGGCGAGACCCAGTACTTC	CASSQAGTGVRGETQYF
.	TRBV6-6	TRBJ1-2	.	TGTGCCAGCAGTTCCTCGGTCAAGGGCTATGGCTACACCTTC	CASSSSVKGYGYTF
.	TRBV7-9	TRBJ1-5	.	TGTGCCAGCAGCTTAGGTAATAGCAATCAGCCCCAGCATTTT	CASSLGNSNQPQHF
.	TRBV19	TRBJ2-2	.	TGTGCCAGTAGTCCGCCGATGAGGCCCGACACCGGGGAGCTGTTTTTT	CASSPPMRPDTGELFF
TRBD2	TRBV18	TRBJ2-2	.	TGTGCCAGCTCATCGCGGACTAGCGGGCTTAACACCGGGGAGCTGTTTTTT	CASSSRTSGLNTGELFF
.	TRBV7-6	TRBJ1-1	.	TGTGCCAGCAGCCTCGGTGCAGGGTTAGACACTGAAGCTTTCTTT	CASSLGAGLDTEAFF
TRBD1	TRBV2	TRBJ1-2	.	TGTGCCAGCTCAGTCAGGGGGACTAACTATGGCTACACCTTC	CASSVRGTNYGYTF
TRBD1	TRBV7-6	TRBJ1-5	.	TGTGCCAGCAGGAAAAACAGGGGGCGGCAGCCCCAGCATTTT	CASRKNRGRQPQHF
.	TRBV12-3/TRBV12-4	TRBJ2-1	once	TGTGCCAGCGAGGGGAGCTCCTACAATGAGCAGTTCTTC	CASEGSSYNEQFF
TRBD1	TRBV29-1	TRBJ1-1	.	TGCAGCGTTAGGATGGGGGACAGCGAAGCTTTCTTT	CSVRMGDSEAFF
.	TRBV5-1	TRBJ1-4	.	TGCGCCAGCAGCTTGGGACCGAATGAAAAACTGTTTTTT	CASSLGPNEKLFF
.	TRBV28	TRBJ1-1	.	TGTGCCAGCAGTCCCCACAGGGCATCCACTGAAGCTTTCTTT	CASSPHRASTEAFF
.	TRBV15	TRBJ2-3	once	TGTGCCACCAGCAGCACCTCCTCGTGGGGTGGCACCGCCCAAAGGACGTCGGCAGATACGCAGTATTTT	CATSSTSSWGGTAQRTSADTQYF
.	TRBV5-6	TRBJ2-2	.	TGTGCCAGCAGCAGACTATGGATCGGGGAGCTGTTTTTT	CASSRLWIGELFF
TRBD1	TRBV5-6	TRBJ1-5	.	TGTGCCAGCAGCCGGGGACAGGGCAGCAATCAGCCCCAGCATTTT	CASSRGQGSNQPQHF
TRBD1	TRBV6-5	TRBJ2-3	few	TGTGCCAGCATGGGACAGGGGAGCACAGATACGCAGTATTTT	CASMGQGSTDTQYF
.	TRBV3-1/TRBV3-2	TRBJ1-3	few	TGTGCCAGCAGCCAAGATCTAAAGCTCTCTGGAAACACCATATATTTT	CASSQDLKLSGNTIYF
.	TRBV24-1	TRBJ2-1	.	TGTGCCACCAGTGATGTGGCCCCCTACAATGAGCAGTTCTTC	CATSDVAPYNEQFF
.	TRBV3-1/TRBV3-2	TRBJ2-7	.	TGTGCCAGCAGCCCAAGACAGGGAGGTGAGCAGTACTTC	CASSPRQGGEQYF
.	TRBV7-2	TRBJ2-3	.	TGTGCCAGCAGCTTACAGACAGGACCCGATACGCAGTATTTT	CASSLQTGPDTQYF
TRBD2	TRBV5-8	TRBJ2-3	.	TGTGCCAGCAGCTTGTCTACTAGCGGGGGGGCAGAGACGCAGTATTTT	CASSLSTSGGAETQYF
.	TRBV9	TRBJ2-2	.	TGTGCCAGCAGCGGAGGGACAGCGGGCACCGGGGAGCTGTTTTTT	CASSGGTAGTGELFF
.	TRBV11-2	TRBJ1-3	.	TGTGCCAGCAGCTTAGACGCAGGGGCCACTGGAAACACCATATATTTT	CASSLDAGATGNTIYF
TRBD1	TRBV27	TRBJ2-7	.	TGTGCCAGCAGTCCAAGGAAAATCCGAGGACAGGGACCCTACGAGCAGTACTTC	CASSPRKIRGQGPYEQYF
.	TRBV28	TRBJ2-2	few	TGTGCCAGCAGCCTTGGGGGGACCGGGGAGCTGTTTTTT	CASSLGGTGELFF
.	TRBV6-5	TRBJ1-1	.	TGTGCCAGCAGAGATGCAGGGTACCCGAGTGGAGCTTTCTTT	CASRDAGYPSGAFF
.	TRBV6-4	TRBJ1-2	.	TGTGCCAGCAGTGACTCTTATGGCTACACCTTC	CASSDSYGYTF
.	TRBV10-1	TRBJ2-3	.	TGCGCCAGCAGTGAGTCGACTTTTACGGGAAGCACAGATACGCAGTATTTT	CASSESTFTGSTDTQYF
TRBD1	TRBV27	TRBJ2-7	once	TGTGCCAGCAGTTTAAGACAGGGTAACTACGAGCAGTACTTC	CASSLRQGNYEQYF
.	TRBV25-1	TRBJ2-1	.	TGTGCCAGCAGTGAATATACAGTTCCATACAATGAGCAGTTCTTC	CASSEYTVPYNEQFF
TRBD1	TRBV18	TRBJ2-5	.	TGTGCCAGCTCACCTGGGACAGGGGCCATCCAAGAGACCCAGTACTTC	CASSPGTGAIQETQYF
TRBD1	TRBV7-9	TRBJ1-4	few	TGTGCCAGCAGCTACGACAGGGTTTCTAGTGAAAAACTGTTTTTT	CASSYDRVSSEKLFF
.	TRBV11-2	TRBJ1-2	.	TGTGCCAGCAGACGAGTGGGGGTTAGCAGGTCCAACTATGGCTACACCTTC	CASRRVGVSRSNYGYTF
TRBD1	TRBV5-4	TRBJ1-6	.	TGTGCCAGCAGCGCGGGACAGGGAAATTCACCCCTCCACTTT	CASSAGQGNSPLHF
.	TRBV5-6	TRBJ1-1	.	TGTGCCAGCAGCTTGAGCGTTTGGGGCACTGAAGCTTTCTTT	CASSLSVWGTEAFF
TRBD1	TRBV27	TRBJ1-5	.	TGTGCCAGCAAACAGGGGGCTTCTCAGCCCCAGCATTTT	CASKQGASQPQHF
.	TRBV19	TRBJ1-1	few	TGTGCCAGTAGTGTATATGGACCGGGGGGCGGCACTGAAGCTTTCTTT	CASSVYGPGGGTEAFF
.	TRBV18	TRBJ1-6	.	TGTGCCAGCTCAGGGGACATTCGGAATTCACCCCTCCACTTT	CASSGDIRNSPLHF
TRBD2	TRBV19	TRBJ2-3	.	TGTGCCAGTAGTACGACTAGCGGGGGAGCAGATACGCAGTATTTT	CASSTTSGGADTQYF
.	TRBV11-2	TRBJ2-7	.	TGTGCCAGCAGCCAGGTATCGGAGCAGTACTTC	CASSQVSEQYF
.	TRBV11-3	TRBJ2-2	.	TGTGCCAGCAGCTTAGGGGGGTCTCGGAGCGGGGAGCTGTTTTTT	CASSLGGSRSGELFF
TRBD1	TRBV19	TRBJ1-1	few	TGTGCCAGTAGGACAGGGGAAGGGACTGAAGCTTTCTTT	CASRTGEGTEAFF
.	TRBV27	TRBJ2-1	.	TGTGCCAGCAGTTTATACATAAGCTCCTACAATGAGCAGTTCTTC	CASSLYISSYNEQFF
.	TRBV6-5	TRBJ2-7	.	TGTGCCAGCAGTTCGCCCTATGGAAAGTACGAGCAGTACTTC	CASSSPYGKYEQYF
.	TRBV15	TRBJ2-5	.	TGTGCCACCAGCAGAGCGATAGGGGAGCGCCAAGAGACCCAGTACTTC	CATSRAIGERQETQYF
TRBD1	TRBV5-6	TRBJ2-2	.	TGTGCCAGCAGCTTGGAGACAGGGGTGCCCGGGGAGCTGTTTTTT	CASSLETGVPGELFF